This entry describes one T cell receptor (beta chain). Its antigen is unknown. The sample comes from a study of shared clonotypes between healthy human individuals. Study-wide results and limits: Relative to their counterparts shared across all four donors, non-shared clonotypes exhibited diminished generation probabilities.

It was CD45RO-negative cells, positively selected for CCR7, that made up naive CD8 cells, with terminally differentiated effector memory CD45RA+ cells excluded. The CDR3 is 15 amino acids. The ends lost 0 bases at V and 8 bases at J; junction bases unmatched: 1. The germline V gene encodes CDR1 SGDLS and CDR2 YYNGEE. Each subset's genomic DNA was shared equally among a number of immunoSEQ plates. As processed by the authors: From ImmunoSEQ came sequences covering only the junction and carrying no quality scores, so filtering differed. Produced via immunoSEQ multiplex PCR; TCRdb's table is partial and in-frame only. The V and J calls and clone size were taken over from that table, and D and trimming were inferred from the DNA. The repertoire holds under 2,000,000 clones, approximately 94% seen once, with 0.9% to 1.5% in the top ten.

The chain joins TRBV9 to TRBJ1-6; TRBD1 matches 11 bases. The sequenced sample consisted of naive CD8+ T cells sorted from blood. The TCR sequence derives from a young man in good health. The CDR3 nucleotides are TGTGCCAGCAGCGTAGAGGGACAGGGGGATTCACCCCTCCACTTT. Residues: CASSVEGQGDSPLHF. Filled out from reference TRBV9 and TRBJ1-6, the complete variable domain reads DSGVTQTPKHLITATGQRVTLRCSPRSGDLSVYWYQQSLDQGLQFLIQYYNGEERAKGNILERFSAQQFPDLHSELNLSSLELGDSALYFCASSVEGQGDSPLHFGNGTRLTVT.